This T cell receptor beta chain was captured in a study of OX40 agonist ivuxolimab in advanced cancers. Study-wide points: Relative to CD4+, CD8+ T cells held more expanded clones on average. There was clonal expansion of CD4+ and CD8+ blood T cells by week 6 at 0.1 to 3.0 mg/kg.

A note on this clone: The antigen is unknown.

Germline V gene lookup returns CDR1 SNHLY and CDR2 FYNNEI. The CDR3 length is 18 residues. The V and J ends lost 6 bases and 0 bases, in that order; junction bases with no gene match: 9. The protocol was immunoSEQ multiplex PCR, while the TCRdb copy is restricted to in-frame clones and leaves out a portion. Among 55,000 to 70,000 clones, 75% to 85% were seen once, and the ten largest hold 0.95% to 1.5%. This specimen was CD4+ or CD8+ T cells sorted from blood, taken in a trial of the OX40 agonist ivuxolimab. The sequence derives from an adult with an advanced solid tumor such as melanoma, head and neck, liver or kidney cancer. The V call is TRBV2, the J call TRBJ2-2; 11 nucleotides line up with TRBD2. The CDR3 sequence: CASRKGFSGGANTGELFF. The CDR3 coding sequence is TGTGCCAGCAGGAAGGGGTTTAGCGGGGGGGCGAACACCGGGGAGCTGTTTTTT.